A single sample gave rise to the 16 T cell receptor beta chains below, sequenced in a study of blood T cell repertoires in COVID-19. Clones were sequenced by immunoSEQ multiplex PCR, and TCRdb holds only the in-frame ones, with some missing. The data show 400,000 to 450,000 clones, with about 90% seen just once and about 0.91% held by the top ten. Sequences were obtained from peripheral blood. The receptors derive from a man younger than 30 with COVID-19, enrolled during active disease.

In nucleotides, the CDR3 is TGTGCCAGCAGTTACATGGACAGGGTCGATAATCAGCCCCAGCATTTT. Translated: CASSYMDRVDNQPQHF. The chain has TRBV2 and TRBJ1-5; 8 bases fit TRBD1. CDR1 SNHLY and CDR2 FYNNEI come from the germline V gene. This CDR3 contains 16 residues. Germline trimming cut 5 bases from V and 4 bases from J; bases unmatched to any gene: 10.

V and J are TRBV5-1 and TRBJ1-2; 9 positions agree with TRBD1. Germline-derived CDR1 and CDR2 are SGHRS and YFSETQ. This CDR3 is built from 16 residues. V dropped 4 bases and J dropped 9; count of bases not matched to a gene: 16. DNA for the CDR3: TGCGCCAGCAGCGTCACAGGGGGCGAAACCTCTGCTAGCTACACCTTC. This encodes CASSVTGGETSASYTF.

The chain joins TRBV11-1 to TRBJ2-1, with 7 bases fitting TRBD2. The CDR3 runs 15 residues. Germline-derived CDR1 and CDR2 are SGHAT and FQDESV (reference sequence). J lost 6 bases, V lost 4 bases, and 9 bases had no gene match. The CDR3 loop reads CASSYRAGSFNEQFF. CDR3 DNA sequence: TGTGCCAGCAGCTACAGAGCGGGATCTTTCAATGAGCAGTTCTTC.

This sequence joins TRBV6-1 and TRBJ1-1, with TRBD1 identical over 8 bases. With V trimmed by 4 bases and J by 1 base, 8 bases remained unmatched. The CDR3 runs to 16 residues. CDR1 and CDR2 from the germline V gene are MNHNS and SASEGT. CDR3 protein: CASSVDRVVGNTEAFF. The CDR3 DNA is TGTGCCAGCAGTGTGGACAGGGTAGTGGGGAACACTGAAGCTTTCTTT.

The genes are TRBV28 and TRBJ1-5; 12 positions match TRBD1. J was trimmed by 6 bases and V by 8 bases; bases with no gene match: 17. CDR1 and CDR2 (germline): MDHEN, SYDVKM. The CDR3 totals 18 residues. CDR3 sequence reads: CASGISPPGQGAAQPQHF. Here the CDR3 DNA reads TGTGCCAGCGGAATTTCTCCTCCGGGACAGGGGGCGGCTCAGCCCCAGCATTTT.

The V call is TRBV6-5, the J call TRBJ2-7; TRBD2 matches 8 bases. Trimming took 4 bases from V and 0 from J; bases not matched to a gene: 2. Germline V gene data show CDR1 as MNHEY and CDR2 as SVGAGI. This CDR3 has 14 residues. The CDR3 here is CASSLAGLSYEQYF. As DNA, the CDR3 is TGTGCCAGCAGTTTAGCGGGGCTCTCCTACGAGCAGTACTTC.

The rearrangement uses TRBV28 and TRBJ1-2; 8 bases line up with TRBD1. Germline trimming cut 6 bases from V and 3 bases from J; bases unmatched to any gene: 3. Per germline, CDR1 MDHEN and CDR2 SYDVKM. CDR3 length: 13 residues. This chain's CDR3 is CASSLQGDYGYTF. In DNA form, the CDR3 reads TGTGCCAGCAGCTTACAGGGGGACTATGGCTACACCTTC.

This clone was picked up a small number of times. The chain's CDR3 is CASSFSGGANEQFF. As DNA, the CDR3 is TGTGCCAGCAGCTTTAGCGGGGGGGCAAATGAGCAGTTCTTC. The genes are TRBV5-4 and TRBJ2-1; 11 positions match TRBD2. V shed 2 bases and J 7 bases; nucleotides not matched to a gene: 2. Germline CDR1 is SGHNT and CDR2 is YYREEE (reference sequence). This CDR3 contains 14 residues.

The V call is TRBV9, the J call TRBJ1-1; the D is unclear. V was clipped by 3 bases and J by 7 bases, with 16 bases between them. This CDR3 is 14 amino acids long. In germline, CDR1 is SGDLS, CDR2 YYNGEE. The CDR3 coding sequence is TGTGCCAGCAGCGCAGCTTGGGGAGACGGTGAAGCTTTCTTT. Encoded protein: CASSAAWGDGEAFF.

The V and J genes are TRBV23-1 and TRBJ2-5, with a possible D match to TRBD1 (5 bases). TRBV23-1 is an ORF for which the function is uncertain. V was trimmed by 5 bases and J by 11 bases, leaving 9 bases between them. CDR3 length: 10 residues. The CDR3, as DNA: TGCGCCAGCAGTAGGGGTTTACAGTACTTC. Translation: CASSRGLQYF.

J is TRBJ1-5 and V is TRBV28, with 12 bases fitting TRBD1. This CDR3 spans 15 amino acids. The V gene's germline CDR1 is MDHEN and CDR2 SYDVKM. V lost 2 bases, J lost 8 bases, and 4 bases stayed unmatched. The CDR3 here is CASSLLGTGGKPQHF. As DNA, the CDR3 is TGTGCCAGCAGTTTACTTGGGACAGGGGGCAAGCCCCAGCATTTT.

This clone was seen just once. V gene TRBV19 combines with J gene TRBJ2-1; D gene uncertain. The CDR3 contains 15 residues. Looked up from germline, CDR1 is LNHDA and CDR2 is SQIVND (reference sequence). V lost 7 bases and J 8 bases, leaving 21 bases between the germline ends. The CDR3 region has the DNA TGTGCCAGTACCGTTATCTTTGGCAGGTACGATGAGCAGTTCTTC. Its translation is CASTVIFGRYDEQFF.

The genes are TRBV23-1 and TRBJ1-5; TRBD1 matches at 7 bases. TRBV23-1 is classed as an ORF, of uncertain function. J gave up 7 bases and V 2 bases, and 8 bases lay outside the gene matches. This CDR3 region has 15 residues. CDR3 nucleotides: TGCGCCAGCAGTCAAAGACAGGGAAGCTGGCAGCCCCAGCATTTT. Encoded protein: CASSQRQGSWQPQHF.

The chain combines TRBV3-1 (or the pseudogene TRBV3-2) with TRBJ2-7; TRBD1 aligns across 9 bases. The junction had 5 bases not matched to a gene; V was cut back by 4 bases and J by 4 bases. CDR1 LGHDT and CDR2 YNNKEL come from the germline V gene (reference sequence). The CDR3 extends over 14 amino acids. The CDR3 is CASSPWTGAYEQYF. CDR3 DNA sequence: TGTGCCAGCAGCCCGTGGACAGGGGCTTACGAGCAGTACTTC.

The chain is built from TRBV24-1 and TRBJ2-7; a weak D match, TRBD2 (5 bases). The CDR3 covers 12 residues. Germline V gene sequence: CDR1 KGHDR, CDR2 SFDVKD. The V gene lost 9 bases and the J gene lost 9 bases, with 17 bases spanning the gap. The CDR3: CATGKETGRQYF. In DNA form, the CDR3 reads TGTGCCACCGGTAAAGAAACGGGGAGGCAGTACTTC.

The V gene is TRBV2, the J gene TRBJ2-2; the match to TRBD1 covers 9 bases. The CDR3 consists of 15 residues. CDR1 and CDR2 from the germline V gene are SNHLY and FYNNEI. V was clipped by 6 bases and J by 1 base; unmatched bases: 3. CDR3 loop: CASRETGGNTGELFF. In DNA form, the CDR3 reads TGTGCCAGCAGGGAGACAGGGGGGAACACCGGGGAGCTGTTTTTT. Looking up the rest from reference TRBV2 and TRBJ2-2 gives the full variable domain: EPEVTQTPSHQVTQMGQEVILRCVPISNHLYFYWYRQILGQKVEFLVSFYNNEISEKSEIFDDQFSVERPDGSNFTLKIRSTKLEDSAMYFCASRETGGNTGELFFGEGSRLTVL.